This T cell receptor (beta chain) stems from a study of cytomegalovirus exposure and HLA in healthy donors. Study in general: Sequencing of about 179 million T cells in an earlier analysis found 100 million or so unique TCR beta sequences.

The PCR contained 60 Vbeta and 13 Jbeta primers. Profiling relied on immunoSEQ multiplex PCR, and the TCRdb table lists in-frame clones only, not all of them. The sample contains fewer than 200,000 clones, roughly 82% of which appear only once. Trimming removed 4 bases at V and 5 bases at J, with 9 bases between. The CDR3 totals 13 residues. The V gene's germline CDR1 is SGHTA and CDR2 FQGNSA. The receptor was isolated from a man aged 50 or older in good health and CMV-seropositive. Material for sequencing was PBMCs. This chain uses TRBV7-2 with TRBJ1-5, with D unresolved. CDR3 bases: TGTGCCAGCAGCTCCACGCAGGATCAGCCCCAGCATTTT. Residues: CASSSTQDQPQHF.